Listed here are 20 T cell receptor beta chains from one sample, sequenced in a study of cytomegalovirus exposure and HLA in healthy donors. The primer mix had 60 Vbeta and 13 Jbeta primers. Measured with immunoSEQ multiplex PCR; TCRdb has only the in-frame clones, and not every one. The table includes about 91,000 clones, around 86% detected once. The sequencing sample was made of PBMCs. All receptors come from a man aged 25-45 years in good health and CMV-seropositive.

The chain is built from TRBV10-3 and TRBJ2-1; the match to TRBD1 covers 9 bases. Trimming at V came to 0 bases and at J to 7 bases, leaving 4 bases not matched to a gene. This CDR3 spans 15 amino acids. CDR1 and CDR2 (germline): ENHRY, SYGVKD. The CDR3: CAISESRTGENEQFF. The DNA for the CDR3 is TGTGCCATCAGTGAGTCCCGGACAGGGGAGAATGAGCAGTTCTTC.

In DNA form, the CDR3 reads TGTGCCAGCTCATTACTCCAGGACAGGGGCTACGAGCAGTACTTC. Protein sequence: CASSLLQDRGYEQYF. This chain uses TRBV18 with TRBJ2-7; TRBD1 matches at 9 bases. Germline lookup yields CDR1 KGHSH and CDR2 LQKENI. V dropped 5 bases and J dropped 3; count of bases not matched to a gene: 8. This CDR3 has 15 amino acids. Supplemented by reference TRBV18 and TRBJ2-7, the full variable domain reads NAGVMQNPRHLVRRRGQEARLRCSPMKGHSHVYWYRQLPEEGLKFMVYLQKENIIDESGMPKERFSAEFPKEGPSILRIQQVVRGDSAAYFCASSLLQDRGYEQYFGPGTRLTVT.

The sample holds a few counts of this clone. The sample has other DNA sequences that encode this CDR3 too. This chain connects TRBV7-9 to TRBJ1-1, with 9 nucleotides matching TRBD1. V lost 0 bases to trimming and J lost 5 bases; unmatched junction nucleotides: 4. The germline gives CDR1 SEHNR, CDR2 FQNEAQ (reference sequence). The CDR3 runs to 15 residues. The CDR3 DNA reads as TGTGCCAGCAGCTTAGCAACAGGGGGCTGGACTGAAGCTTTCTTT. Its translation: CASSLATGGWTEAFF.

The gene calls are TRBV29-1 and TRBJ1-2, with D perhaps TRBD1 (6 bases). CDR3 length: 16 amino acids. Germline CDR1 and CDR2: SQVTM and ANQGSEA. The V gene lost 2 bases and the J gene lost 3 bases, with 19 bases spanning the gap. The CDR3 sequence: CSVESGVYGGDYGYTF. As DNA, the CDR3 is TGCAGCGTTGAATCTGGGGTTTATGGGGGCGACTATGGCTACACCTTC.

This clone occurred once. The V call is TRBV30, the J call TRBJ2-5; 9 bases match TRBD1. The germline V gene has CDR1 GTSNPN and CDR2 SVGIG (reference sequence). The CDR3 is 13 residues long. The J segment lost 4 bases and the V segment lost 5 bases, leaving 5 bases of the junction unmatched. The CDR3 loop is CAWGTGTGETQYF. DNA for the CDR3: TGTGCCTGGGGGACAGGGACGGGAGAGACCCAGTACTTC. Full variable domain (missing parts from reference TRBV30 and TRBJ2-5): SQTIHQWPATLVQPVGSPLSLECTVEGTSNPNLYWYRQAAGRGLQLLFYSVGIGQISSEVPQNLSASRPQDRQFILSSKKLLLSDSGFYLCAWGTGTGETQYFGPGTRLLVL.

V usage is TRBV5-4 and J usage is TRBJ2-7, with 10 bases lining up with TRBD2. Per the germline V gene, CDR1 is SGHNT and CDR2 is YYREEE (reference sequence). The CDR3 spans 17 residues. Trimming took 0 bases from V and 3 from J; bases not matched to a gene: 9. The CDR3 DNA sequence: TGTGCCAGCAGCTTGGGAGGGGGGGCTAGCGGGGGCTACGAGCAGTACTTC. It translates to CASSLGGGASGGYEQYF. The full variable domain, with the rest looked up from reference TRBV5-4 and TRBJ2-7, is ETGVTQSPTHLIKTRGQQVTLRCSSQSGHNTVSWYQQALGQGPQFIFQYYREEENGRGNFPPRFSGLQFPNYSSELNVNALELDDSALYLCASSLGGGASGGYEQYFGPGTRLTVT.

V and J are TRBV5-1 and TRBJ2-3, with D possibly being TRBD1 (5 bases). Trimming took 5 bases from V and 4 from J, leaving 17 bases between them. This CDR3 is built from 15 residues. Per the germline V gene, CDR1 is SGHRS and CDR2 is YFSETQ. CDR3 sequence reads: CASRSDTVQADTQYF. In DNA form, the CDR3 reads TGCGCCAGCAGGTCGGACACGGTTCAAGCAGATACGCAGTATTTT.

This chain uses TRBV5-4 with TRBJ2-1; the D gene is possibly TRBD2 (6 bases). Germline V gene sequence: CDR1 SGHNT, CDR2 YYREEE (reference sequence). This CDR3 is built from 16 residues. Deletions cut 4 bases from V and 4 bases from J, with 18 bases between. The CDR3 here is CASSTLTGAIYNEQFF. The CDR3 bases are TGTGCCAGCAGCACATTAACGGGAGCCATATACAATGAGCAGTTCTTC. The variable domain in full, completed from reference TRBV5-4 and TRBJ2-1, reads ETGVTQSPTHLIKTRGQQVTLRCSSQSGHNTVSWYQQALGQGPQFIFQYYREEENGRGNFPPRFSGLQFPNYSSELNVNALELDDSALYLCASSTLTGAIYNEQFFGPGTRLTVL.

The chain couples TRBV13 to TRBJ2-2; D not resolved. V was pared by 4 bases and J by 5 bases, with 11 bases between. CDR1 is PRHDT and CDR2 is FYEKMQ in the germline V gene (reference sequence). This CDR3 has 14 residues. The DNA for the CDR3 is TGTGCCAGCAGCTACCTGGCCCAAACCGGGGAGCTGTTTTTT. This encodes CASSYLAQTGELFF.

The CDR3 DNA follows: TGTGCCATCAGTGAGCTAGGAGTTACTTACGAGCAGTACTTC. Its translation is CAISELGVTYEQYF. This chain uses TRBV10-3 with TRBJ2-7; no reliable D call. The germline CDR1 and CDR2 sequences are ENHRY and SYGVKD. Deletions cut 2 bases from V and 4 bases from J, with 12 bases between. The CDR3 has 14 residues.

This clone has more than one count but fewer than ten. The gene calls are TRBV27 and TRBJ2-5; 8 positions agree with TRBD2. The CDR3 runs 13 residues. The V and J ends lost 9 bases and 4 bases, in that order; junction bases with no gene match: 7. Germline V gene data show CDR1 as MNHEY and CDR2 as SMNVEV (reference sequence). In DNA form, the CDR3 reads TGTGCCAGTACGCGGGGGGCTGGAGAGACCCAGTACTTC. It codes for CASTRGAGETQYF.

This chain uses TRBV28 with TRBJ2-7; TRBD2 aligns across 8 bases. Germline CDR1 reads MDHEN; CDR2 reads SYDVKM. This CDR3 is 16 amino acids long. The ends lost 6 bases at V and 1 base at J; junction bases unmatched: 11. CDR3 sequence (DNA): TGTGCCAGCAGCCTCCCGCTAAGCGGGGGTTCCTACGAGCAGTACTTC. As protein: CASSLPLSGGSYEQYF. The full variable domain, rest sourced from reference TRBV28 and TRBJ2-7, is DVKVTQSSRYLVKRTGEKVFLECVQDMDHENMFWYRQDPGLGLRLIYFSYDVKMKEKGDIPEGYSVSREKKERFSLILESASTNQTSMYLCASSLPLSGGSYEQYFGPGTRLTVT.

This sequence joins TRBV30 and TRBJ1-2, with 12 bases matching TRBD1. This CDR3 comprises 12 residues. V dropped 5 bases and J dropped 8; count of bases not matched to a gene: 3. Germline V gene data show CDR1 as GTSNPN and CDR2 as SVGIG (reference sequence). CDR3 nucleotide sequence: TGTGCCTGGGCCGGGACAGGGGGCGGCTACACCTTC. Translated: CAWAGTGGGYTF.

CDR3 amino acids: CASSPPGDSQRHNEQFF. CDR3 bases: TGTGCCAGCTCACCACCGGGGGACTCACAGCGGCACAATGAGCAGTTCTTC. The chain combines TRBV18 with TRBJ2-1; a weak D match, TRBD2 (6 bases). This CDR3 comprises 17 residues. Germline CDR1 is KGHSH and CDR2 is LQKENI. The V and J ends lost 0 bases and 5 bases respectively, with 17 bases between them.

The J gene is TRBJ1-2, the V gene TRBV7-9, with 12 nucleotides matching TRBD1. Per germline, CDR1 SEHNR and CDR2 FQNEAQ (reference sequence). J gave up 7 bases and V 5 bases, and 8 bases lay outside the gene matches. There are 15 residues in the CDR3. This CDR3 reads CASSPWDRGQSGYTF. The CDR3 region has the DNA TGTGCCAGCAGCCCTTGGGACAGGGGGCAATCTGGCTACACCTTC.

The CDR3 DNA sequence: TGTGCCAGCAGCCGGACTAGCGCCTACAATGAGCAGTTCTTC. Translation: CASSRTSAYNEQFF. The chain has TRBV11-3 and TRBJ2-1; 9 bases align to TRBD2. CDR1 and CDR2 from the germline V gene are SGHNT and YENEEA. Trimming at V came to 5 bases and at J to 2 bases, leaving 1 base not matched to a gene. CDR3 size: 14 residues.

This clone was seen a single time. The V call is TRBV5-1, the J call TRBJ2-5; D remains ambiguous. The tail of the sequence fits TRBJ2-7 better, so the J call may be wrong. Germline V CDR1 and CDR2: SGHRS, YFSETQ. This CDR3 spans 11 amino acids. This CDR3 reads CASSLFYEQYF. The CDR3 nucleotides are TGCGCCAGCAGCTTGTTTTACGAGCAGTACTTC.

V is TRBV19 and J is TRBJ2-1; possible D gene TRBD1, 6 bases. Trimming removed 6 bases at V and 1 base at J, with 10 bases between. The germline V gene has CDR1 LNHDA and CDR2 SQIVND (reference sequence). This CDR3 comprises 14 residues. The CDR3: CASRTGGSYNEQFF. The CDR3 region has the DNA TGTGCCAGTAGGACAGGTGGATCCTACAATGAGCAGTTCTTC.

This clone was recorded a few times. The V and J genes are TRBV5-1 and TRBJ2-7; D perhaps matches TRBD1 (8 bases). The CDR3 runs to 14 residues. From germline, CDR1 is SGHRS and CDR2 YFSETQ. V gave up 4 bases and J gave up 4 bases, with 15 bases separating them. The DNA of the CDR3 is TGCGCCAGCAGCGCCGCACAGGGGGGGTACGAGCAGTACTTC. Translating it yields CASSAAQGGYEQYF.

This clone was found once. The V call is TRBV15, the J call TRBJ1-4, with D possibly TRBD1 on 5 matching bases. Trimming took 5 bases from V and 3 from J, leaving 13 bases between them. Germline V gene lookup returns CDR1 LNHNV and CDR2 YYDKDF (reference sequence). The CDR3 runs 15 residues. CDR3 bases: TGTGCCACCAGCCCCTCAGGGTCACCTAATGAAAAACTGTTTTTT. Encoded protein: CATSPSGSPNEKLFF. Based on the CDR3 plus reference TRBV15 and TRBJ1-4, the full variable domain is DAMVIQNPRYQVTQFGKPVTLSCSQTLNHNVMYWYQQKSSQAPKLLFHYYDKDFNNEADTPDNFQSRRPNTSFCFLDIRSPGLGDTAMYLCATSPSGSPNEKLFFGSGTQLSVL.